This T cell receptor (beta chain) was recorded in a study of T cell responses to AZD1222 COVID-19 vaccine. Study-wide results and limits: CD4 TCRs associated with vaccination spanned spike, dominating at 160-218 and 743-854. Receipt of two AZD1222 doses was followed by a rise in Spike-specific TCR breadth and depth. Sampled repertoires all dated from after the peak T cell response.

With respect to this clone: Its antigen is not identified.

CDR1 and CDR2 (germline): SGHAT, FQNNGV. V was trimmed by 2 bases and J by 0 bases, leaving 10 bases between them. This CDR3 comprises 15 residues. The method was immunoSEQ multiplex PCR; TCRdb's version includes in-frame clones alone and lacks a portion of them. The sample lists 70,000 to 85,000 clones; under 90% were seen once. This receptor was identified in an adult who received the AZD1222 COVID-19 vaccine. The rearrangement uses TRBV11-2 and TRBJ1-1, with unresolved D. Sequences were derived from peripheral blood, sampled 28 days after the second AZD1222 dose. The CDR3 DNA reads as TGTGCCAGCAGCTTAAGGTTGGGAATGAACACTGAAGCTTTCTTT. This gives the protein CASSLRLGMNTEAFF. The full variable domain, its missing parts supplied by reference TRBV11-2 and TRBJ1-1, is EAGVAQSPRYKIIEKRQSVAFWCNPISGHATLYWYQQILGQGPKLLIQFQNNGVVDDSQLPKDRFSAERLKGVDSTLKIQPAKLEDSAVYLCASSLRLGMNTEAFFGQGTRLTVV.